This T cell receptor (beta chain) was documented in a study of cytomegalovirus exposure and HLA in healthy donors. Across the study: Earlier, 100 million or so unique TCR beta sequences were recovered from 170 million or so T cells by an analysis.

The PCR had 60 Vbeta and 13 Jbeta primers. Profiled with immunoSEQ multiplex PCR; TCRdb holds only in-frame clones, not every one. The table shows 250,000 to 350,000 clones, with about nine tenths occurring only once. CDR3 length: 14 residues. In germline, CDR1 is MNHEY, CDR2 SVGAGI. V was clipped by 6 bases and J by 1 base, with 12 bases between them. Material: PBMCs. This clonotype originated in a man aged 40-55 years in good health and CMV-seropositive. J is TRBJ2-5 and V is TRBV6-5, with unresolved D. The CDR3 sequence is CASSPIFSQETQYF. In nucleotides, the CDR3 is TGTGCCAGCAGCCCCATTTTTTCCCAAGAGACCCAGTACTTC.